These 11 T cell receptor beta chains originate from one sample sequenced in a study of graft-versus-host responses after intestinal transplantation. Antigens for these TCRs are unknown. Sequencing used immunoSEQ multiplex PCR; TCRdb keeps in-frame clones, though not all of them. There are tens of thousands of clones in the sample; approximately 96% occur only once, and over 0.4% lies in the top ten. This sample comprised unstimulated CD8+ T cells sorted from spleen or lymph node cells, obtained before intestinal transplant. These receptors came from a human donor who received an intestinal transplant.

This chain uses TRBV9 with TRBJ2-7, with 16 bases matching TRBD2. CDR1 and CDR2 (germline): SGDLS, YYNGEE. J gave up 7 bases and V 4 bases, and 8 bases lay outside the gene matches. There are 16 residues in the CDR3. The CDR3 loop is CASSIGTSGRAGEQYF. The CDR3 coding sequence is TGTGCCAGCAGCATCGGGACTAGCGGGAGGGCGGGAGAGCAGTACTTC.

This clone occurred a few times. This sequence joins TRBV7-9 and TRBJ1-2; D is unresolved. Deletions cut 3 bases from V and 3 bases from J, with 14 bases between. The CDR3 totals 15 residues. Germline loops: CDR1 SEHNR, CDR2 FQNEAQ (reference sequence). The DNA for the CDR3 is TGTGCCAGCAGCTTTTCGTGGGTTCTGGACTATGGCTACACCTTC. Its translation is CASSFSWVLDYGYTF.

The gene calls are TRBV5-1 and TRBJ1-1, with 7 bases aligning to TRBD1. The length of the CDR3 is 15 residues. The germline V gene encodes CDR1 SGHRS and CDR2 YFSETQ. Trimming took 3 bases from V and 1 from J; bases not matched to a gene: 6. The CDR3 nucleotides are TGCGCCAGCAGCTACGTCGGGACAGAGAACACTGAAGCTTTCTTT. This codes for CASSYVGTENTEAFF.

The CDR3 loop reads CASSLGQGWEKLFF. Written as DNA, the CDR3 is TGTGCCAGCAGTTTAGGACAGGGTTGGGAAAAACTGTTTTTT. The J gene is TRBJ1-4, the V gene TRBV28; 8 positions match TRBD1. V was clipped by 2 bases and J by 8 bases; unmatched bases: 4. The CDR3 has 14 residues. CDR1 is MDHEN and CDR2 is SYDVKM in the germline V gene.

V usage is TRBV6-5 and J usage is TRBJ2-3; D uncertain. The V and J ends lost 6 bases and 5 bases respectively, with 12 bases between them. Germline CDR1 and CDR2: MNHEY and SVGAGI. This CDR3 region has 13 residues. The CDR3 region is CASRIGPRDTQYF. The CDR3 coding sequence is TGTGCCAGCAGAATCGGACCTAGAGATACGCAGTATTTT.

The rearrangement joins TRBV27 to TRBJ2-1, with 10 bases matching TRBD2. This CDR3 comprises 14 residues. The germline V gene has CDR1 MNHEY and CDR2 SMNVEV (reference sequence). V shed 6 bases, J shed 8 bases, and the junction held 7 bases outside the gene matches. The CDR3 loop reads CASRSSGRGHEQFF. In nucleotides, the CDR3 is TGTGCCAGCAGGTCTAGCGGGAGAGGGCATGAGCAGTTCTTC.

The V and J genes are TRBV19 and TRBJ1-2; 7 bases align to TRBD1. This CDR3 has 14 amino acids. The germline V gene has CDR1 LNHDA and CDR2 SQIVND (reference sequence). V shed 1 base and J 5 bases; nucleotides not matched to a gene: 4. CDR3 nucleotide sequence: TGTGCCAGTAGTATAGGGGACAGTCCGTATGGCTACACCTTC. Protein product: CASSIGDSPYGYTF. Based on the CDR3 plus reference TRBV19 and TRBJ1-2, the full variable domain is DGGITQSPKYLFRKEGQNVTLSCEQNLNHDAMYWYRQDPGQGLRLIYYSQIVNDFQKGDIAEGYSVSREKKESFPLTVTSAQKNPTAFYLCASSIGDSPYGYTFGSGTRLTVV.

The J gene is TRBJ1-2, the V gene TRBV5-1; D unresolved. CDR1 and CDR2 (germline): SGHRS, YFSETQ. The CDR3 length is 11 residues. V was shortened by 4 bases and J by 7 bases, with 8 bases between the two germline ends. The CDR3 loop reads CASSLGSGYTF. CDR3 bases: TGCGCCAGCAGCCTGGGCTCTGGCTACACCTTC.

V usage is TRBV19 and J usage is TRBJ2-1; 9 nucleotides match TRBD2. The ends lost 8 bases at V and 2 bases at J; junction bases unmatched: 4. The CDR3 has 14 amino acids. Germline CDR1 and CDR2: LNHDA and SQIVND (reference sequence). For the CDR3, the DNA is TGTGCCAGTTCTATAGCGGGAGCCTACAATGAGCAGTTCTTC. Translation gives CASSIAGAYNEQFF.

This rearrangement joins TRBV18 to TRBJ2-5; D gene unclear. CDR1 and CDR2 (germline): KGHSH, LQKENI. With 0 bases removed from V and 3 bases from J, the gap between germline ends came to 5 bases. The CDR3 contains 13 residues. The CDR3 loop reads CASSPPYEETQYF. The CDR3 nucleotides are TGTGCCAGCTCACCACCTTACGAAGAGACCCAGTACTTC.

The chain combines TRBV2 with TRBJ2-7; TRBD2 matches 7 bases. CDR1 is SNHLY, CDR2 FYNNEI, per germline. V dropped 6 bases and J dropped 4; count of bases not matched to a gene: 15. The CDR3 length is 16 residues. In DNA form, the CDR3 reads TGTGCCAGCAGCCAGGTGGGAAGCGGGGCGAAGTACGAGCAGTACTTC. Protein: CASSQVGSGAKYEQYF.